These 5 T cell receptor beta chains originate from one sample sequenced in a study of cytomegalovirus exposure and HLA in healthy donors. PCR amplification relied on 60 Vbeta primers (plus 13 Jbeta primers). Repertoires were generated with immunoSEQ multiplex PCR, while TCRdb's copy carries only in-frame clones and drops some. The table has about 200,000 clones, more than 80% seen once; the top ten hold approximately 2.9%. Specimen: PBMCs. The receptor set was obtained from a man aged 30 to 39 in good health and CMV-seronegative.

The V and J genes are TRBV7-9 and TRBJ1-1; D gene ambiguous. The CDR3 length is 15 residues. Germline CDR1 SEHNR, CDR2 FQNEAQ (reference sequence). Trimming removed 4 bases at V and 3 bases at J, with 15 bases between. DNA of the CDR3: TGTGCCAGCAGCTCCACGGGCGGGATGTACACTGAAGCTTTCTTT. Translating it yields CASSSTGGMYTEAFF.

This chain joins TRBV18 and TRBJ1-1; 8 bases fit TRBD1. Germline V gene sequence: CDR1 KGHSH, CDR2 LQKENI. V shed 6 bases and J 5 bases; nucleotides not matched to a gene: 11. This CDR3 contains 15 residues. The CDR3 DNA reads as TGTGCCAGCTCGAGACAGGGGTCTGGAAAAACTGAAGCTTTCTTT. It yields the protein CASSRQGSGKTEAFF.

The V call is TRBV7-2, the J call TRBJ2-7; D remains unclear. Germline V lookup: CDR1 SGHTA, CDR2 FQGNSA. This CDR3 has 16 amino acids. The V gene lost 5 bases and the J gene lost 6 bases, with 23 bases spanning the gap. The CDR3 spells CASSHLEATPYVEQYF. The CDR3 bases are TGTGCCAGCAGCCACCTTGAAGCGACTCCCTACGTCGAGCAGTACTTC.

This clone came up once. This chain uses TRBV4-2 with TRBJ1-2; 8 bases fit TRBD1. The CDR3 runs to 15 residues. Germline trimming cut 4 bases from V and 3 bases from J; bases unmatched to any gene: 7. Germline V lookup: CDR1 LGHNA, CDR2 YNFKEQ. The CDR3 DNA reads as TGTGCCAGCAGCCCCTCAGGGGGCACTTACTATGGCTACACCTTC. It yields the protein CASSPSGGTYYGYTF.

The chain's CDR3 is CASNENQGSTIYF. The CDR3 DNA follows: TGTGCCAGTAATGAAAACCAAGGGAGCACCATATATTTT. This sequence joins TRBV25-1 and TRBJ1-3; no firm D call. Germline V gene data show CDR1 as MGHDK and CDR2 as SYGVNS. The CDR3 has 13 residues. V gave up 9 bases and J gave up 9 bases, with 18 bases separating them.